This T cell receptor (beta chain) was sequenced during a study of T cell changes during pregnancy in multiple sclerosis. The assay was immunoSEQ multiplex PCR, and TCRdb's table has in-frame clones only and misses some. This sample has more than 35,000 clones; more than 70% occur once, and the top ten carry 5.5% to 6%. The CDR3 has 14 residues. CDR1 and CDR2 (germline): SGHNT, YENEEA. Unmatched junction bases numbered 5, after V lost 5 bases and J lost 7 bases. This chain uses TRBV11-3 with TRBJ2-1, with TRBD2 identical over 10 bases. This clonotype was sampled from a female donor in good health, enrolled as a control in a pregnancy study. The input for sequencing was CD8+ T cells from peripheral blood mononuclear cells, taken after pregnancy. The CDR3 sequence: CASSRTSGANEQFF. As DNA, the CDR3 is TGTGCCAGCAGCCGTACTAGCGGGGCAAATGAGCAGTTCTTC.